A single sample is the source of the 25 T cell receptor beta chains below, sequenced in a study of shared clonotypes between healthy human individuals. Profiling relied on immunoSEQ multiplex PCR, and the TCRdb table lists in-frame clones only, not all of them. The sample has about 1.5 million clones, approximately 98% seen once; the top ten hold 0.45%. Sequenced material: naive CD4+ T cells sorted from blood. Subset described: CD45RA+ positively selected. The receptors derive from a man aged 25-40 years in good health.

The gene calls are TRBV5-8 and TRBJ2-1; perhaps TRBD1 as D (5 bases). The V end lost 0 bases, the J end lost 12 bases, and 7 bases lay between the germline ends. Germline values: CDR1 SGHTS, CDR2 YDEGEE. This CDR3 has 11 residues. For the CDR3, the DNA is TGTGCCAGCAGCTTGGAGGGGCGGCAGTTCTTC. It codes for CASSLEGRQFF.

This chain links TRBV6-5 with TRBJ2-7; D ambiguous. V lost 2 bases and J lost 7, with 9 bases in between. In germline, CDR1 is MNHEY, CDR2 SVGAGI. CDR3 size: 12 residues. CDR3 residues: CASSYGKREQYF. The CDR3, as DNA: TGTGCCAGCAGTTACGGCAAAAGGGAGCAGTACTTC.

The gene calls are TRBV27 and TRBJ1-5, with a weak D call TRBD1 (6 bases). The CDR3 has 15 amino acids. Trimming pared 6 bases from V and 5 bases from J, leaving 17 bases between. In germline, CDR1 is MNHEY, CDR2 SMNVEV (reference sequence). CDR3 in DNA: TGTGCCAGCAGATCAGGAGGGGGGGATTATCAGCCCCAGCATTTT. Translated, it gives CASRSGGGDYQPQHF.

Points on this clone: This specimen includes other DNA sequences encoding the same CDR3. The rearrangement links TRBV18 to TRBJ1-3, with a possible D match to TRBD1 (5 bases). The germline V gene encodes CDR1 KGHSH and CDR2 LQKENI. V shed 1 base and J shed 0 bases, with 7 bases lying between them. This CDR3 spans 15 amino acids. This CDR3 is CASSPRQISGNTIYF. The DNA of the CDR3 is TGTGCCAGCTCACCACGACAGATCTCTGGAAACACCATATATTTT.

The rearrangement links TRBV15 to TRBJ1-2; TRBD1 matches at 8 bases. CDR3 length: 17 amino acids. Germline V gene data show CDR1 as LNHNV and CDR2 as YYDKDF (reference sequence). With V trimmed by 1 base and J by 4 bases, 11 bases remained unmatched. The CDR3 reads CATSRGPLDRGFYGYTF. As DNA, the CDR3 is TGTGCCACCAGCAGAGGACCCCTCGACAGGGGTTTCTATGGCTACACCTTC.

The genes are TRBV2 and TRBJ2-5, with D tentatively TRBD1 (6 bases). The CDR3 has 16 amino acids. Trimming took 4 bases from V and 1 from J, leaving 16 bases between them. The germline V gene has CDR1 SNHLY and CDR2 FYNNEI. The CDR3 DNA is TGTGCCAGCAGTGGAACAGGGCTATCGACCCAAGAGACCCAGTACTTC. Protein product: CASSGTGLSTQETQYF.

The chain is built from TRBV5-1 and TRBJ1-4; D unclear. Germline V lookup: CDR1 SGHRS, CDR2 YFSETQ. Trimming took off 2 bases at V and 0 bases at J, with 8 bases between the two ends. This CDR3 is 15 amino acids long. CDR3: CASSFGVPTNEKLFF. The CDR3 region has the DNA TGCGCCAGCAGCTTCGGGGTACCAACTAATGAAAAACTGTTTTTT.

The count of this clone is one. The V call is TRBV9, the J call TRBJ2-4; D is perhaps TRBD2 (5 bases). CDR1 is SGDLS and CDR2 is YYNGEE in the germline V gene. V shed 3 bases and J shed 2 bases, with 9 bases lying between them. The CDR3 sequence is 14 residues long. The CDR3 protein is CASSEGVTKNIQYF. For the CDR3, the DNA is TGTGCCAGCAGCGAGGGAGTTACCAAAAACATTCAGTACTTC.

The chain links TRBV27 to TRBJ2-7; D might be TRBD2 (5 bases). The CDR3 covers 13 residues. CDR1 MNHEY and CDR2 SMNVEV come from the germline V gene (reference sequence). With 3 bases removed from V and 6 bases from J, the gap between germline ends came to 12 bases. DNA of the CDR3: TGTGCCAGCAGTTTTCCAGGACGGGGCGAGCAGTACTTC. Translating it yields CASSFPGRGEQYF.

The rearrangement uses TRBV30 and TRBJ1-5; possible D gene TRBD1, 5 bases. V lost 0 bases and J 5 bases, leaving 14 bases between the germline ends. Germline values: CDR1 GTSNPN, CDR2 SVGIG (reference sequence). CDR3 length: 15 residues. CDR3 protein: CAWSVRTGGDQPQHF. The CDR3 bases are TGTGCCTGGAGTGTACGTACTGGGGGTGATCAGCCCCAGCATTTT.

The CDR3 sequence is CASSPPTGRNTEAFF. The CDR3 nucleotides are TGTGCCAGCAGTCCCCCGACAGGGCGGAACACTGAAGCTTTCTTT. This sequence joins TRBV6-5 and TRBJ1-1; the match to TRBD1 covers 7 bases. V lost 5 bases to trimming and J lost 1 base; unmatched junction nucleotides: 7. The CDR3 runs to 15 residues. Germline loops: CDR1 MNHEY, CDR2 SVGAGI.

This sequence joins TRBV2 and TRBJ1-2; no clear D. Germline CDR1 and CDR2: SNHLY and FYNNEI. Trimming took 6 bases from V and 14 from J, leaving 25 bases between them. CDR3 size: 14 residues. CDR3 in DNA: TGTGCCAGCAGCGATCAGGTGGGAGGGAGTCGTAGTACCTTC. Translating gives CASSDQVGGSRSTF.

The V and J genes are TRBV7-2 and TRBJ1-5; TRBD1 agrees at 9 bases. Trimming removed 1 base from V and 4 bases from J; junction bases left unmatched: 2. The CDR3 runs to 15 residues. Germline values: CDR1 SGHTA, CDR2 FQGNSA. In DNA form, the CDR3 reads TGTGCCAGCAGCTTAGAGGACAGGGGAAATCAGCCCCAGCATTTT. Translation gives CASSLEDRGNQPQHF.

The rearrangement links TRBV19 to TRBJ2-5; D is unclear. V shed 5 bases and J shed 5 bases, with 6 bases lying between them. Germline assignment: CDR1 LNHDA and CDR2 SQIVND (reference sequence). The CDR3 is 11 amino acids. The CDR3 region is CASSSAETQYF. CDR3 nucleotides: TGTGCCAGTAGTTCCGCCGAGACCCAGTACTTC. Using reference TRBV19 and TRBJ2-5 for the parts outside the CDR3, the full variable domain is DGGITQSPKYLFRKEGQNVTLSCEQNLNHDAMYWYRQDPGQGLRLIYYSQIVNDFQKGDIAEGYSVSREKKESFPLTVTSAQKNPTAFYLCASSSAETQYFGPGTRLLVL.

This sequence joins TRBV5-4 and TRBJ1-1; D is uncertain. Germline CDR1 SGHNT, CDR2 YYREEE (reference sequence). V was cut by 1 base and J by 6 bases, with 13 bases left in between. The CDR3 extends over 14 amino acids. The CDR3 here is CASSLKVVSAEAFF. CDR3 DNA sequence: TGTGCCAGCAGCTTGAAGGTAGTGTCAGCTGAAGCTTTCTTT. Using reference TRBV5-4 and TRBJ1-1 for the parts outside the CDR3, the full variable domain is ETGVTQSPTHLIKTRGQQVTLRCSSQSGHNTVSWYQQALGQGPQFIFQYYREEENGRGNFPPRFSGLQFPNYSSELNVNALELDDSALYLCASSLKVVSAEAFFGQGTRLTVV.

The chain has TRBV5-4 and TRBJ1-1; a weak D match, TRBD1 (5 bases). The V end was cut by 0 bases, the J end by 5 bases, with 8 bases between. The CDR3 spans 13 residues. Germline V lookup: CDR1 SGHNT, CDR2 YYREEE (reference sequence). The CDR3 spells CASSLEGLTEAFF. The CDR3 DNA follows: TGTGCCAGCAGCTTGGAGGGGTTGACTGAAGCTTTCTTT. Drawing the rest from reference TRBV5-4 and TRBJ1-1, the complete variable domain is ETGVTQSPTHLIKTRGQQVTLRCSSQSGHNTVSWYQQALGQGPQFIFQYYREEENGRGNFPPRFSGLQFPNYSSELNVNALELDDSALYLCASSLEGLTEAFFGQGTRLTVV.

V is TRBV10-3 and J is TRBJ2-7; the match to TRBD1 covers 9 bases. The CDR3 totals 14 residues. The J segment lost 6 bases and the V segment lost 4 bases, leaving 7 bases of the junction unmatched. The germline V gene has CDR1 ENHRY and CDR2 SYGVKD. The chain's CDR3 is CAISAGQGLTEQYF. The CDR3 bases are TGTGCCATCAGTGCGGGACAGGGACTGACCGAGCAGTACTTC.

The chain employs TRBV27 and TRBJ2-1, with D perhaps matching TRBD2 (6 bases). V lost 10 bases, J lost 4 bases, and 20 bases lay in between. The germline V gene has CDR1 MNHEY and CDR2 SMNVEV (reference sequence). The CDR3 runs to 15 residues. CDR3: CAISTYLRGYNEQFF. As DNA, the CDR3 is TGTGCCATCTCGACTTACCTTCGGGGGTACAATGAGCAGTTCTTC.

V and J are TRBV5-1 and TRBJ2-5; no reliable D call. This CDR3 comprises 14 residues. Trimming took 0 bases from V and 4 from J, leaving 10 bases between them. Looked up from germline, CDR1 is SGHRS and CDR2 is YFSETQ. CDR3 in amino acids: CASSLVGPRETQYF. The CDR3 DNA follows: TGCGCCAGCAGCTTGGTTGGGCCCAGAGAGACCCAGTACTTC.

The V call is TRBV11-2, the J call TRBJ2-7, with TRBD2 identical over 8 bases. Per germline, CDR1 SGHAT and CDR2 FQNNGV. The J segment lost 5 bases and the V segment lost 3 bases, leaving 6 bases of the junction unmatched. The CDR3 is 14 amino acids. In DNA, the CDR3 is TGTGCCAGCAGCTTTCCAGCGGGAGAGGACGAGCAGTACTTC. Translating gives CASSFPAGEDEQYF.

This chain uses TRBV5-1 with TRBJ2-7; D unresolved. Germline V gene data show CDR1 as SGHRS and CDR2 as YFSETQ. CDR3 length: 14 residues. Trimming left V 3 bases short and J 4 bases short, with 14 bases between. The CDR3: CASSSVAGWYEQYF. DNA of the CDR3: TGCGCCAGCAGCTCCGTGGCTGGGTGGTACGAGCAGTACTTC.

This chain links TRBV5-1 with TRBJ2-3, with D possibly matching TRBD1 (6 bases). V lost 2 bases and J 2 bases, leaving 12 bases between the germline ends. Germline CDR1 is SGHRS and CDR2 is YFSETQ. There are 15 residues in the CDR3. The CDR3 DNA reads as TGCGCCAGCAGCTTACGACAGGCCCCCACAGATACGCAGTATTTT. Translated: CASSLRQAPTDTQYF.

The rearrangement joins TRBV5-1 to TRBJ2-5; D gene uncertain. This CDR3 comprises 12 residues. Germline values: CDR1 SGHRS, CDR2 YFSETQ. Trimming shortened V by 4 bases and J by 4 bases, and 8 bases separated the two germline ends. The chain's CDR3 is CASSLPSETQYF. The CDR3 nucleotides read TGCGCCAGCAGCCTCCCCTCAGAGACCCAGTACTTC.

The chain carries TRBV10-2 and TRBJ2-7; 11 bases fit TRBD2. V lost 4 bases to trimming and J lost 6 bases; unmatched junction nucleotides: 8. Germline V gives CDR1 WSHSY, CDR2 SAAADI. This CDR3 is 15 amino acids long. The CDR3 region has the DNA TGCGCCAGCAGTGGGGTACTAGCGGGAGTTGGCGAGCAGTACTTC. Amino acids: CASSGVLAGVGEQYF.

The CDR3 sequence is CASTGLASYNEQFF. As DNA, the CDR3 is TGCGCCAGCACGGGACTAGCGTCCTACAATGAGCAGTTCTTC. This chain joins TRBV4-1 and TRBJ2-1; 10 nucleotides align to TRBD2. The CDR3 is 14 amino acids. Per the germline V gene, CDR1 is MGHRA and CDR2 is YSYEKL. V lost 7 bases to trimming and J lost 1 base; unmatched junction nucleotides: 1.